The T cell receptor beta chain described here comes from a study of cytomegalovirus exposure and HLA in healthy donors. Germline lookup yields CDR1 SGHTA and CDR2 FQGNSA. CDR3 length equals 13 residues. J was trimmed by 5 bases and V by 1 base; bases with no gene match: 1. Use of 60 Vbeta and 13 Jbeta primers characterized the PCR. Profiling relied on immunoSEQ multiplex PCR, and the TCRdb table lists in-frame clones only, not all of them. The sample yields about 210,000 clones, roughly four fifths seen once. The V and J genes are TRBV7-2 and TRBJ2-7, with 8 nucleotides matching TRBD1. The origin of this receptor is a middle-aged man in good health and CMV-seropositive. Input material: PBMCs. The CDR3 region has the DNA TGTGCCAGCAGCTTAGAGACAGGGGACGAGCAGTACTTC. Residues: CASSLETGDEQYF.